This is a list of T cell receptor beta chains from one sample in a study of blood T cells in healthy people across ages. In TCRdb, the 5' RACE reads were re-called with MiXCR into one record per CDR3 protein. The sample holds roughly 1,300,000 distinct CDR3 sequences, approximately 60% seen once. Sequencing input: blood. These receptors all come from a man aged 18-30 years in good health. CDR3s include the opening cysteine and the closing phenylalanine or tryptophan. The D gene is left open where the match is weak. Size is stated for part of the rows, as once, few or many counts, or as a class when the clone is expanded.

NA,NA,TRBV3-1,TRBJ2-3,TGTGCCAGCAGCCACATCGCGCTAGGATTGTCAGATACGCAGTATTTT,CASSHIALGLSDTQYF
NA,NA,TRBV11-2,TRBJ2-1,TGTGCCAGCAGAGCTGACGGGGGAAAGCAGTTCTTC,CASRADGGKQFF
TRBD2,NA,TRBV4-1,TRBJ2-7,TGCGCCAGCAGCCCCCGGGGGCGGGAGGGCCTTTTTTACGAGCAGTACTTC,CASSPRGREGLFYEQYF
NA,NA,TRBV9,TRBJ2-7,TGTGCCAGCAGCACTCATGAGGGTGAGCAGTACTTC,CASSTHEGEQYF
TRBD2,NA,TRBV20-1,TRBJ2-1,TGCAGTGCTCCAAGACTAGCGGGAGCTGGAGGTGAGCAGTTCTTC,CSAPRLAGAGGEQFF
TRBD2,NA,TRBV4-1,TRBJ2-3,TGCGCCAGCAGCCAAACCGGGACTAGCAGCCGCACAGATACGCAGTATTTT,CASSQTGTSSRTDTQYF
NA,NA,TRBV4-3,TRBJ1-2,TGCGCCAGCAGCCAAGAAGCTTTAGGAAACTATGGCTACACCTTC,CASSQEALGNYGYTF
NA,NA,TRBV7-9,TRBJ1-2,TGTGCCAGCAGCGGGATGCGGACCGACTCAGATTATGGCTACACCTTC,CASSGMRTDSDYGYTF
NA,once,TRBV20-1,TRBJ2-7,TGCAGTTCGATTGGGACGGAAGGAGCCTACGAGCAGTACTTC,CSSIGTEGAYEQYF
NA,NA,TRBV6-2/TRBV6-3,TRBJ2-1,TGTGCCAGCAGTTATGCCGGGACCACTCTTGGAGATGAGCAGTTCTTC,CASSYAGTTLGDEQFF
NA,NA,TRBV7-9,TRBJ2-1,TGTGCCAGCAGCCCGCCCCGACCCTACAATGAGCAGTTCTTC,CASSPPRPYNEQFF
NA,NA,TRBV5-6,TRBJ2-7,TGTGCCAGCAGCTTGGAGGGGGACCGGAGCTCCTACGAGCAGTACTTC,CASSLEGDRSSYEQYF
NA,NA,TRBV13,TRBJ1-2,TGTGCCAGCAGCACGCGAAAACGGGGGCCAGGCTATGGCTACACCTTC,CASSTRKRGPGYGYTF
NA,once,TRBV10-1,TRBJ2-3,TGCGCCAGCAGGAACGAGGCAGATACGCAGTATTTT,CASRNEADTQYF
TRBD2,NA,TRBV20-1,TRBJ2-7,TGCAGTGCTAGATCGAGCGGGGGGGCCTACGAGCAGTACTTC,CSARSSGGAYEQYF
NA,few,TRBV7-9,TRBJ1-1,TGTGCCAGCAACGAGGGCCAGGGGACTGAAGCTTTCTTT,CASNEGQGTEAFF
NA,NA,TRBV20-1,TRBJ2-3,TGCAGTGCTCGGGACTTCGACACAGATACGCAGTATTTT,CSARDFDTDTQYF
NA,NA,TRBV29-1,TRBJ1-2,TGCAGCGTCGAAGCAGCTAACTATGGCTACACCTTC,CSVEAANYGYTF
NA,NA,TRBV20-1,TRBJ2-7,TGCAGTGCTAACGGAAGGAACGAGCAGTACTTC,CSANGRNEQYF
NA,NA,TRBV12-3/TRBV12-4,TRBJ2-5,TGTGCCAGCAGTTGGGCGGGGGCAGAGACCCAGTACTTC,CASSWAGAETQYF
NA,NA,TRBV6-5,TRBJ2-3,TGTGCCAGCGGTATTCCCCAATCCACAGATACGCAGTATTTT,CASGIPQSTDTQYF
TRBD1,NA,TRBV12-3/TRBV12-4,TRBJ1-4,TGTGCCAGCAAGACCGACAGGGGGGGAAAACTGTTTTTT,CASKTDRGGKLFF
TRBD2,NA,TRBV29-1,TRBJ2-1,TGCAGCGTTAGCGGGGGGGTTAGCTCCTACAATGAGCAGTTCTTC,CSVSGGVSSYNEQFF
NA,few,TRBV7-9,TRBJ2-7,TGTGCCAGCAGCAGAAAGGGGGCCTACGAGCAGTACTTC,CASSRKGAYEQYF
NA,NA,TRBV12-3/TRBV12-4,TRBJ2-2,TGTGCCAGCAGTTTTTTCGTGATTGTCCCAACCAGATCGAACACCGGGGAGCTGTTTTTT,CASSFFVIVPTRSNTGELFF
TRBD1,NA,TRBV6-6,TRBJ1-2,TGTGCCAGCAGTTACTACCGGGACAGCCTCAACACCTTC,CASSYYRDSLNTF
NA,NA,TRBV18,TRBJ1-5,TGTGCCAGCTCACCATTACAGAATCAGCCCCAGCATTTT,CASSPLQNQPQHF
TRBD1,few,TRBV7-9,TRBJ2-7,TGTGCCAGCAGCTTAGCATTTGGGTCAGGGGGAGCACCTAACTACGAGCAGTACTTC,CASSLAFGSGGAPNYEQYF
NA,NA,TRBV16,TRBJ2-6,TGTGCCAGCAGCCTTTTTGGCAAGGCCACCGTCCTGACTTTC,CASSLFGKATVLTF
TRBD1,NA,TRBV4-1,TRBJ2-5,TGCGCCAGCAGCCAGGACGACAGGGTCGGAGAGACCCAGTACTTC,CASSQDDRVGETQYF
NA,NA,TRBV27,TRBJ1-5,TGTGCCAGCAGTTTCTTGGGGGTTAGCAATCAGCCCCAGCATTTT,CASSFLGVSNQPQHF
TRBD2,NA,TRBV2,TRBJ2-7,TGTGCCAGCAGTGGCAAGGGACTAGCGGGCCCCTACGAGCAGTACTTC,CASSGKGLAGPYEQYF
NA,few,TRBV10-3,TRBJ1-2,TGTGCCAGCCGCACCACTGCTACAGGCGCTGAGGGCTACACCTTC,CASRTTATGAEGYTF
NA,NA,TRBV7-2,TRBJ2-5,TGTGCCAGCAGAGAGCAGAGGGAGCAGTACTTC,CASREQREQYF
TRBD2,NA,TRBV27,TRBJ2-5,TGTGCCAGCAGTTCCCCGGGACTAGCGGGGGGGCAAGAGACCCAGTACTTC,CASSSPGLAGGQETQYF
NA,NA,TRBV30,TRBJ1-1,TGTGCCTGGAACCATAGGGAGCCCGAAGCTTTCTTT,CAWNHREPEAFF
NA,NA,TRBV5-1,TRBJ1-2,TGCGCCAGCAGCTCTCGAGGCGGGTTCTATGGCTACACCTTC,CASSSRGGFYGYTF
NA,NA,TRBV9,TRBJ1-1,TGTGCCAGCAGCGCTTATCCGGTTGAAGCTTTCTTT,CASSAYPVEAFF
NA,NA,TRBV27,TRBJ2-1,TGTGCCAGCAGTCCCGGGGCTCTAGGGGTTTACAATGAGCAGTTCTTC,CASSPGALGVYNEQFF
NA,NA,TRBV20-1,TRBJ2-7,TGCAGTGCTAGAGGATCCAACTCCTACGAGCAGTACTTC,CSARGSNSYEQYF
NA,NA,TRBV11-1,TRBJ2-7,TGTGCCAGCAGCTTAGCTACAGTCTACGAGCAGTACTTC,CASSLATVYEQYF
NA,NA,TRBV4-1,TRBJ2-4,TGCGCCAGCAGCCCGAACGACGACCTTCGGCGGTACTTC,CASSPNDDLRRYF
NA,once,TRBV6-1,TRBJ2-7,TGTGCCAGCAGCCGGCGGGGGACAGGAGCCTACGAGCAGTACTTC,CASSRRGTGAYEQYF
NA,NA,TRBV20-1,TRBJ2-7,TGCAGTGCTAGAGAGCTGCCGGGGCTGCTCTCCTACGAGCAGTACTTC,CSARELPGLLSYEQYF
TRBD1,few,TRBV14,TRBJ1-2,TGTGCCAGCAGCCAAGTCCGGACAGGGTTGGGGGGCTACACCTTC,CASSQVRTGLGGYTF
NA,NA,TRBV27,TRBJ1-1,TGTGCCAGCAGTTTAGGTATGGGAGACACTGAAGCTTTCTTT,CASSLGMGDTEAFF
NA,few,TRBV5-1,TRBJ2-2,TGCGCCAGCAGCTTGAGTAGTTGGAACACCGGGGAGCTGTTTTTT,CASSLSSWNTGELFF
TRBD1,NA,TRBV20-1,TRBJ1-6,TGCAGTGCTTTACAGGGGGCTCAATATAATTCACCCCTCCACTTT,CSALQGAQYNSPLHF
TRBD1,once,TRBV12-3/TRBV12-4,TRBJ2-1,TGTGCCAGCAGTTTAGGATTTGACAGGGGGTCGAGGTTCTACAATGAGCAGTTCTTC,CASSLGFDRGSRFYNEQFF
NA,few,TRBV7-7,TRBJ2-3,TGTGCCAGCAGCTTAGGACCGAGTAGCACAGATACGCAGTATTTT,CASSLGPSSTDTQYF
TRBD1,few,TRBV7-2,TRBJ1-2,TGTGCCAGCAGCCCCCGGGACAGTAGGTTTTATGGCTACACCTTC,CASSPRDSRFYGYTF
TRBD1,NA,TRBV20-1,TRBJ1-6,TGCAGTGCCGGGACAGGGGTGGACTCACCCCTCCACTTT,CSAGTGVDSPLHF
TRBD2,NA,TRBV9,TRBJ2-1,TGTGCCAGCTCCGGTTATGGGACTACCACGGACAATGAGCAGTTCTTC,CASSGYGTTTDNEQFF
NA,NA,TRBV20-1,TRBJ1-2,TGCAGTGCTAGAGTATCCGCGCCAGGGCACTATGGCTACACCTTC,CSARVSAPGHYGYTF
NA,NA,TRBV25-1,TRBJ1-4,TGTGCCAGCAGTGAATCGGCGGGGTACACTGAAAAACTGTTTTTT,CASSESAGYTEKLFF
NA,NA,TRBV12-3/TRBV12-4,TRBJ2-7,TGTGCCAGCAATCCTACAGGCCGTAGATCCTACGAGCAGTACTTC,CASNPTGRRSYEQYF
NA,NA,TRBV4-3,TRBJ1-5,TGCGCCAGCAGCCAACGCCAGGGCTTGGACCAGCCCCAGCATTTT,CASSQRQGLDQPQHF
NA,few,TRBV7-9,TRBJ2-5,TGTGCCAGCAGCCCAGACGGTTTGGAGACCCAGTACTTC,CASSPDGLETQYF